The subject of this entry is one T cell receptor (beta chain). The sample originates from a study of blood T cell repertoires in COVID-19. Losses at the gene ends were 6 bases for V and 3 bases for J; bases not matched to a gene: 6. Germline V gene lookup returns CDR1 WSHSY and CDR2 SAAADI. There are 15 residues in the CDR3. Here immunoSEQ multiplex PCR was the method, and the copy in TCRdb shows in-frame clones only, minus some. The repertoire holds 250,000 to 350,000 clones, 87% seen once, with approximately 6% in the top ten. This receptor was obtained from a woman in her forties who had recovered from COVID-19. This sequence joins TRBV10-2 and TRBJ2-7; 12 bases match TRBD2. The sequenced material came from PBMCs or T cells enriched from blood (not recorded which). The CDR3 reads CASRPGLAGSYEQYF. CDR3 sequence (DNA): TGCGCCAGCAGACCAGGACTAGCGGGAAGCTACGAGCAGTACTTC.